This paragraph reports one T cell receptor beta chain. Its target is unknown. The CDR3 covers 18 residues. In germline, CDR1 is SGHAT, CDR2 FQDESV (reference sequence). V shed 5 bases and J 0 bases; nucleotides not matched to a gene: 8. This specimen comes from a study of T cells after yellow fever vaccination. Study as a whole: In the case of low-cell-number fractions, SMART-Seq v4 Ultra Low Input was used for preparation. Whole-study findings and limits: Post-booster reappearance was seen for most primary-vaccination clones (just under 97% CD4, around 88% CD8).

Each CDR3 protein gets one entry after TCRdb re-called the 5' RACE reads with MiXCR. The table includes some 550,000 distinct CDR3 sequences, about 19% detected once. The V gene is TRBV11-1, the J gene TRBJ2-1; 12 positions agree with TRBD2. The sequencing used PBMCs, collected 15 days after the yellow fever booster vaccination. This sequence was found in a man aged 25-45 years who received the YFV17D yellow fever vaccine. CDR3 amino acids: CASSGTSGRPSSYNEQFF. In nucleotides, the CDR3 is TGTGCCAGCAGCGGTACTAGCGGGAGGCCAAGCTCCTACAATGAGCAGTTCTTC.